This TCR beta chain comes out of a study of blood T cell repertoires in COVID-19. Study context: COVID-19 samples from acute and convalescent phases originated in the United States, Italy and Spain.

Cohort allocation depended upon clinical history that participants reported. The recovered donors of Cohort 3 showed two negative PCRs, clearance, or symptom resolution. Measured with immunoSEQ multiplex PCR; TCRdb has only the in-frame clones, and not every one. The data show about 100,000 clones, with around 86% seen just once and approximately 2.4% held by the top ten. With regard to this clone: Other DNA sequences from this sample encode an identical CDR3 as well.

The CDR3 totals 16 residues. In germline, CDR1 is SEHNR, CDR2 FQNEAQ (reference sequence). V lost 6 bases to trimming and J lost 1 base; unmatched junction nucleotides: 10. The source of this sequence is a woman in her forties or fifties who had recovered from COVID-19. Sample: PBMCs or T cells enriched from blood (not recorded which). The chain employs TRBV7-9 and TRBJ2-5, with 8 bases identical to TRBD1. CDR3 nucleotides: TGTGCCAGCAGTCTAAACCCCGGACAGGGCCAAGAGACCCAGTACTTC. Amino acid sequence: CASSLNPGQGQETQYF.